This entry lists 5 T cell receptor beta chains sequenced from one sample in a study of blood T cell repertoires in COVID-19 (dated by TCRdb to 2020 to 2022). Receptor amplification or capture employed the immunoSEQ multiplex PCR assay. What TCRdb holds here is the immuneACCESS table cut down to in-frame rearrangements. Part of the clones is not present; checked against another copy, under half of the missing clones reflect an unresolved V gene, and the others are unexplained. This sample gives over 200,000 clones in total; 89% of them show up just once. The ten biggest clones cover more than 5.5% of the sample. Sequencing was done on a sample of peripheral blood. Source of these receptors: a man aged 55 to 70 who had recovered from COVID-19.

The chain couples TRBV27 to TRBJ2-4, with 12 positions matching TRBD2. V lost 4 bases, J lost 2 bases, and 12 bases stayed unmatched. The CDR3 extends over 19 amino acids. Germline CDR1 MNHEY, CDR2 SMNVEV (reference sequence). The CDR3 DNA reads as TGTGCCAGCAGTTCTCGGACTAGCGGGACCTCAAGGTCCAAAAACATTCAGTACTTC. Its translation is CASSSRTSGTSRSKNIQYF.

The gene calls are TRBV28 and TRBJ1-2, with D possibly being TRBD1 (5 bases). Germline V gives CDR1 MDHEN, CDR2 SYDVKM. V lost 6 bases, J lost 2 bases, and 7 bases lay in between. CDR3 size: 12 residues. The CDR3 sequence: CASSRQNYGYTF. In DNA, the CDR3 is TGTGCCAGCAGCAGACAGAACTATGGCTACACCTTC.

This chain links TRBV3-1 (or the pseudogene TRBV3-2) with TRBJ2-7; the D gene is possibly TRBD1 (7 bases). CDR1 is LGHDT and CDR2 is YNNKEL in the germline V gene (reference sequence). CDR3 length: 13 residues. V was shortened by 10 bases and J by 5 bases, with 18 bases between the two germline ends. For the CDR3, the DNA is TGTGCCACCCTTAGACAGGGCGGGAACGAGCAGTACTTC. As protein: CATLRQGGNEQYF.

The sample holds one count of this clone. V and J are TRBV11-2 and TRBJ2-5; 9 bases match TRBD2. Germline V gene lookup returns CDR1 SGHAT and CDR2 FQNNGV. J lost 1 base, V lost 4 bases, and 10 bases had no gene match. The CDR3 consists of 17 residues. The CDR3 sequence is CASSWDLAGTIQETQYF. The CDR3 bases are TGTGCCAGCAGCTGGGACCTAGCGGGGACGATCCAAGAGACCCAGTACTTC.

CDR3 amino acids: CASRLTGGSYEQYF. CDR3 coding DNA: TGTGCCAGCAGGTTGACAGGGGGGAGCTACGAGCAGTACTTC. V is TRBV5-6 and J is TRBJ2-7; 9 bases map to TRBD1. The CDR3 covers 14 residues. Germline-derived CDR1 and CDR2 are SGHDT and YYEEEE. With 5 bases clipped from V and 3 bases from J, the junction kept 6 bases outside the gene matches. The full variable domain, with the rest looked up from reference TRBV5-6 and TRBJ2-7, is DAGVTQSPTHLIKTRGQQVTLRCSPKSGHDTVSWYQQALGQGPQFIFQYYEEEERQRGNFPDRFSGHQFPNYSSELNVNALLLGDSALYLCASRLTGGSYEQYFGPGTRLTVT.